These 25 T cell receptor beta chains were sequenced from one sample in a study of T cell responses to AZD1222 COVID-19 vaccine. The assay was immunoSEQ multiplex PCR, and TCRdb's table has in-frame clones only and misses some. The sample has 140,000 to 150,000 clones, more than 85% seen once. This specimen was peripheral blood, taken on day 0 of AZD1222 vaccination. These TCRs come from an adult in good health.

The V call is TRBV6-5, the J call TRBJ2-2, with D perhaps matching TRBD1 (6 bases). Germline CDR1 reads MNHEY; CDR2 reads SVGAGI. The germline V and J ends were trimmed by 11 bases and 6 bases, with 22 bases remaining between them. This CDR3 comprises 15 residues. The CDR3 loop reads CAVKEAGVIPGELFF. The CDR3 bases are TGTGCCGTAAAGGAAGCAGGGGTCATTCCCGGGGAGCTGTTTTTT.

Comments on this clone: An end of the junction does not agree with germline; a read error may underlie this. J is TRBJ2-7 and V is TRBV5-1; 7 positions agree with TRBD2. In germline, CDR1 is SGHRS, CDR2 YFSETQ. CDR3 length: 17 residues. The CDR3 sequence is CASSFTLAARASHEQYF. CDR3 DNA sequence: TGCGCCAGCAGCTTTACGCTAGCGGCTCGTGCCTCCCACGAGCAGTACTTC.

The gene calls are TRBV6-5 and TRBJ1-3; TRBD1 matches at 9 bases. From germline, CDR1 is MNHEY and CDR2 SVGAGI. The V segment lost 10 bases and the J segment 7 bases; nucleotides outside the gene matches: 8. CDR3 length: 13 amino acids. DNA of the CDR3: TGTGCCAAAAGCGGACAGGGGTGTAACACCATATATTTT. Translation: CAKSGQGCNTIYF.

This chain links TRBV2 with TRBJ1-5; D not certain. Trimming stripped 7 bases from V and 0 bases from J, with 13 bases between. CDR1 and CDR2 (germline): SNHLY, FYNNEI. This CDR3 contains 15 residues. The DNA of the CDR3 is TGTGCCAGCACCCCAGACGGGTTTAGCAATCAGCCCCAGCATTTT. It yields the protein CASTPDGFSNQPQHF.

This clone has only one observation. The J gene is TRBJ2-7, the V gene TRBV19; no definite D call. Trimming left V 8 bases short and J 3 bases short, with 14 bases between. The CDR3 runs 13 residues. Germline V gene data show CDR1 as LNHDA and CDR2 as SQIVND (reference sequence). CDR3 loop: CASAAGIFYEQYF. In nucleotides, the CDR3 is TGTGCCAGTGCCGCAGGCATCTTCTACGAGCAGTACTTC.

The chain joins TRBV5-1 to TRBJ2-7; TRBD2 might be the D (6 bases). The germline CDR1 and CDR2 sequences are SGHRS and YFSETQ. V lost 0 bases and J 6 bases, leaving 10 bases between the germline ends. The CDR3 has 13 amino acids. Here the CDR3 DNA reads TGCGCCAGCAGCTTGGAGGTGGGGGGCGAGCAGTACTTC. Amino acid sequence: CASSLEVGGEQYF.

V gene TRBV6-5 combines with J gene TRBJ1-1; 11 bases are shared with TRBD1. V gave up 8 bases and J gave up 6 bases; unmatched junction bases: 11. This CDR3 region has 15 residues. Germline V CDR1 and CDR2: MNHEY, SVGAGI. CDR3 protein: CASLTPGQGGSEAFF. The CDR3 DNA is TGTGCCAGCCTGACGCCGGGACAGGGGGGTTCTGAAGCTTTCTTT.

The chain couples TRBV20-1 to TRBJ2-7; D could derive from TRBD1 or TRBD2 (6 bases each). There are 11 residues in the CDR3. CDR1 DFQATT and CDR2 SNEGSKA come from the germline V gene (reference sequence). V lost 6 bases and J lost 11, with 17 bases in between. CDR3 loop: CSARGGNNKYF. Here the CDR3 DNA reads TGCAGTGCCCGAGGGGGGAACAACAAGTACTTC.

V usage is TRBV30 and J usage is TRBJ1-2; D gene uncertain. This CDR3 comprises 11 residues. Germline V CDR1 and CDR2: GTSNPN, SVGIG (reference sequence). V was clipped by 5 bases and J by 9 bases, with 13 bases between them. CDR3 in DNA: TGTGCCTGGGGTAACCGGGCCCGCTACACCTTC. Translation gives CAWGNRARYTF.

This clone was seen a single time. This chain links TRBV5-8 with TRBJ1-2; D call uncertain. The length of the CDR3 is 12 residues. Trimming pared 2 bases from V and 2 bases from J, leaving 4 bases between. The germline V gene has CDR1 SGHTS and CDR2 YDEGEE. The CDR3 region has the DNA TGTGCCAGCAGCTTACAAAACTATGGCTACACCTTC. This sequence encodes CASSLQNYGYTF.

The J gene is TRBJ1-2, the V gene TRBV2, with 10 bases that match TRBD1. The CDR3 length is 14 residues. CDR1 SNHLY and CDR2 FYNNEI come from the germline V gene. V dropped 7 bases and J dropped 4; count of bases not matched to a gene: 6. This CDR3 reads CASIDRGRSYGYTF. The CDR3 DNA reads as TGTGCCAGCATTGACAGGGGGCGAAGCTATGGCTACACCTTC.

This chain joins TRBV28 and TRBJ1-4; 10 positions agree with TRBD1. The CDR3 length is 16 residues. Germline V gene lookup returns CDR1 MDHEN and CDR2 SYDVKM. V was pared by 5 bases and J by 11 bases, with 14 bases of the junction left unmatched. The CDR3 region is CASSIDPGTGVEKLFF. CDR3 nucleotides: TGTGCCAGCAGTATAGATCCCGGGACAGGGGTGGAGAAACTGTTTTTT.

CDR3 amino acids: CASSRTGGLLDTQYF. Here the CDR3 DNA reads TGTGCCAGTAGCAGGACAGGGGGATTGTTGGATACGCAGTATTTT. V gene TRBV19 combines with J gene TRBJ2-3; 10 bases agree with TRBD1. CDR1 and CDR2 (germline): LNHDA, SQIVND (reference sequence). The CDR3 spans 15 residues. With V trimmed by 6 bases and J by 6 bases, 9 bases remained unmatched.

This clone has more than one count but fewer than ten. The chain combines TRBV19 with TRBJ1-2, with D possibly TRBD1 on 5 matching bases. The CDR3 has 17 residues. Germline V lookup: CDR1 LNHDA, CDR2 SQIVND (reference sequence). V was trimmed by 3 bases and J by 4 bases, leaving 21 bases between them. Here the CDR3 reads CASSIDFMTGVLYGYTF. The CDR3, as DNA: TGTGCCAGTAGTATCGACTTTATGACGGGGGTACTCTATGGCTACACCTTC.

The chain joins TRBV7-2 to TRBJ2-3; no clear D. There are 10 residues in the CDR3. Germline CDR1 is SGHTA and CDR2 is FQGNSA. Trimming shortened V by 5 bases and J by 5 bases, and 2 bases separated the two germline ends. CDR3 DNA sequence: TGTGCCAGCAGCCTAGATACGCAGTATTTT. Translating gives CASSLDTQYF.

The chain uses TRBV7-9 and TRBJ1-2; 7 bases agree with TRBD1. Losses at the gene ends were 5 bases for V and 2 bases for J; bases not matched to a gene: 2. Germline V gene lookup returns CDR1 SEHNR and CDR2 FQNEAQ (reference sequence). The CDR3 consists of 13 residues. The DNA of the CDR3 is TGTGCCAGCAGCGCGGGACAGAACTATGGCTACACCTTC. Protein sequence: CASSAGQNYGYTF.

J is TRBJ1-2 and V is TRBV5-1, with D unclear. CDR1 and CDR2 (germline): SGHRS, YFSETQ. This CDR3 is built from 13 residues. The V gene lost 3 bases and the J gene lost 6 bases, with 12 bases spanning the gap. The CDR3 spells CASSSISSDGYTF. CDR3 coding DNA: TGCGCCAGCAGCTCCATAAGCAGCGATGGCTACACCTTC.

The chain recombines TRBV9 with TRBJ1-1, with D tentatively TRBD1 (5 bases). The V end was cut by 3 bases, the J end by 0 bases, with 15 bases between. The CDR3 loop spans 16 amino acids. Germline lookup yields CDR1 SGDLS and CDR2 YYNGEE. The CDR3 bases are TGTGCCAGCAGCGGCTCGGGGGGGATAATGAACACTGAAGCTTTCTTT. Its translation is CASSGSGGIMNTEAFF.

The chain is built from TRBV6-5 and TRBJ2-3; the match to TRBD1 covers 7 bases. The CDR3 has 15 residues. From germline, CDR1 is MNHEY and CDR2 SVGAGI. The V gene end was trimmed by 6 bases and the J gene end by 2 bases; junction bases not matched to a gene: 8. The CDR3: CASSSTRGFTDTQYF. CDR3 nucleotides: TGTGCCAGCAGCAGCACCAGGGGGTTCACAGATACGCAGTATTTT.

This clone was recorded only once. This chain links TRBV27 with TRBJ2-2; possibly TRBD1 for D (7 bases). This CDR3 contains 18 residues. In germline, CDR1 is MNHEY, CDR2 SMNVEV (reference sequence). Trimming shortened V by 6 bases and J by 4 bases, and 24 bases separated the two germline ends. The CDR3: CASSSRRQGGWGTGELFF. DNA for the CDR3: TGTGCCAGCAGCAGCCGTCGACAGGGAGGATGGGGCACCGGGGAGCTGTTTTTT.

This chain joins TRBV5-1 and TRBJ2-6; weak D call: TRBD1 (5 bases). The germline gives CDR1 SGHRS, CDR2 YFSETQ. V was pared by 0 bases and J by 0 bases, with 10 bases between. The CDR3 has 17 amino acids. CDR3 bases: TGCGCCAGCAGCTTGGTATTGGGGCACTCTGGGGCCAACGTCCTGACTTTC. Its translation is CASSLVLGHSGANVLTF.

CDR3 bases: TGTGCCAGCAGTTTAGCAGGGGGCTTCGGCTACACCTTC. Translation: CASSLAGGFGYTF. V gene TRBV12-3 or TRBV12-4 combines with J gene TRBJ1-2; 7 bases fit TRBD1. The CDR3 sequence is 13 residues long. The V gene end was trimmed by 0 bases and the J gene end by 8 bases; junction bases not matched to a gene: 3.

This clone was observed a handful of times. DNA for the CDR3: TGTGCCACCAGCAGAGAGCGAGGGTACTATGGCTACACCTTC. Its translation is CATSRERGYYGYTF. V and J are TRBV15 and TRBJ1-2; D unresolved. The CDR3 covers 14 residues. V lost 0 bases, J lost 3 bases, and 8 bases lay in between. The germline V gene has CDR1 LNHNV and CDR2 YYDKDF (reference sequence).

The chain couples TRBV11-3 to TRBJ1-3; unclear D gene. Germline CDR1 is SGHNT and CDR2 is YENEEA. CDR3 length: 16 amino acids. V shed 1 base and J shed 0 bases, with 10 bases lying between them. The CDR3 region has the DNA TGTGCCAGCAGCTTAGGCCCCATCGGCTCTGGAAACACCATATATTTT. The encoded protein is CASSLGPIGSGNTIYF.

This sequence joins TRBV5-1 and TRBJ2-5, with TRBD2 matching over 9 bases. J lost 1 base, V lost 5 bases, and 6 bases had no gene match. CDR1 is SGHRS and CDR2 is YFSETQ in the germline V gene. This CDR3 has 15 residues. The CDR3 sequence: CASSPLAGTQETQYF. The CDR3 region has the DNA TGCGCCAGCAGTCCTCTAGCGGGGACCCAAGAGACCCAGTACTTC.